This T cell receptor (beta chain) was identified in a study of cytomegalovirus exposure and HLA in healthy donors. Study-wide results and caveats: An analysis done earlier found most TCR beta V segments productive about 87% or about 30% of the time. Some V segments could not be told apart, so they were left out, TRBV6-2 and TRBV6-3 among them.

Use of 60 Vbeta and 13 Jbeta primers characterized the PCR. This table comes from immunoSEQ multiplex PCR, and its TCRdb copy is limited to in-frame clones, with some not included. The data show about 150,000 clones, roughly 74% seen once. The germline V gene encodes CDR1 SGHTA and CDR2 FQGNSA. The CDR3 is 15 residues long. V lost 5 bases to trimming and J lost 10 bases, with 21 bases between them. With respect to this clone: Its cognate antigen is unknown.

Sample: PBMCs. The chain carries TRBV7-2 and TRBJ2-1; tentative D call: TRBD2 (5 bases). This sequence originates from a young man in good health and CMV-seropositive. The CDR3, as DNA: TGTGCCAGCAGCAACTCAGACGGGGTGAGATGGGAGCAGTTCTTC. It translates to CASSNSDGVRWEQFF.